The clone carrying this TCR beta chain was picked up a small number of times. Its target is not known. The sample comes from a study of CD8+ T cells in alopecia areata. Study-level points and caveats: Normal scalp had lower clonality than lesional scalp, with alopecia totalis/universalis lesions showing this most strongly.

Sequencing templates came from extracted RNA that was reverse transcribed into cDNA. Data came from immunoSEQ multiplex PCR; TCRdb stores just in-frame clones and leaves some out. This table has 100,000 or so clones, roughly 56% appearing once. As for treatment: oral pan-JAK inhibitor, 5-10 mg twice daily. Peripheral blood samples and lesional scalp punch biopsies were obtained from alopecia areata patients. The germline V gene has CDR1 LGHNT and CDR2 FRNRAP. V was clipped by 7 bases and J by 5 bases, with 7 bases between them. The CDR3 contains 11 residues. The source is a human donor with alopecia areata. The chain carries TRBV12-5 and TRBJ2-3; no firm D call. Sequenced here: CD8+ T cells sorted from blood, sampled at week 56, from a patient treated with tofacitinib. This chain's CDR3 is CASAEQDTQYF. The CDR3 region has the DNA TGTGCTAGTGCTGAACAAGATACGCAGTATTTT.